What follows are 8 T cell receptor beta chains derived from one specimen sequenced in a study of human versus mouse CDR3 diversity and MHC coevolution. Clones were read by immunoSEQ multiplex PCR, and TCRdb kept only the in-frame ones, dropping some. The sample has fewer than 100,000 clones, around 95% seen once; the top ten hold 1.1% to 1.5%. Sequenced sample: naive CD4+ T cells from blood. Stated subset: CD45RO-negative CD62L-positive naive CD4 T cells. Receptors were obtained from a person aged 30 to 69 in good health.

The rearrangement uses TRBV30 and TRBJ1-4; D may be TRBD1 (6 bases). The CDR3 runs 17 residues. The germline gives CDR1 GTSNPN, CDR2 SVGIG (reference sequence). V dropped 1 base and J dropped 0 bases, with 15 bases sitting between them. CDR3: CAWSGKQGFTTNEKLFF. The DNA for the CDR3 is TGTGCCTGGAGTGGCAAACAGGGTTTCACAACTAATGAAAAACTGTTTTTT.

The chain's CDR3 is CASSRSSGRGSGANVLTF. The CDR3 DNA reads as TGTGCCAGCAGCCGATCCAGCGGGAGGGGCTCTGGGGCCAACGTCCTGACTTTC. The chain employs TRBV11-3 and TRBJ2-6; 10 bases match TRBD2. The CDR3 is 18 residues long. Germline trimming cut 5 bases from V and 0 bases from J; bases unmatched to any gene: 7. Germline V gene lookup returns CDR1 SGHNT and CDR2 YENEEA.

This rearrangement joins TRBV29-1 to TRBJ2-7; D uncertain. The CDR3 runs 13 residues. Trimming shortened V by 3 bases and J by 7 bases, and 16 bases separated the two germline ends. Germline CDR1 and CDR2: SQVTM and ANQGSEA. DNA for the CDR3: TGCAGCGTTGATCCTGGCCAATTTAAAGAGCAGTACTTC. This codes for CSVDPGQFKEQYF.

The chain employs TRBV29-1 and TRBJ2-2; a possible D gene is TRBD1 (5 bases). Germline lookup yields CDR1 SQVTM and CDR2 ANQGSEA. The V gene lost 3 bases and the J gene lost 3 bases, with 8 bases spanning the gap. The CDR3 sequence is 13 residues long. Here the CDR3 DNA reads TGCAGCGTTGACAGGGTTGACACCGGGGAGCTGTTTTTT. Amino acids: CSVDRVDTGELFF.

This chain joins TRBV5-1 and TRBJ1-4, with a possible D match to TRBD1 (5 bases). CDR1 SGHRS and CDR2 YFSETQ come from the germline V gene. Trimming left V 3 bases short and J 5 bases short, with 17 bases between. This CDR3 spans 16 amino acids. The CDR3 DNA reads as TGCGCCAGCAGCTCCTCTACGGGGGTGGGCAATGAAAAACTGTTTTTT. It is translated as CASSSSTGVGNEKLFF. Supplemented by reference TRBV5-1 and TRBJ1-4, the full variable domain reads KAGVTQTPRYLIKTRGQQVTLSCSPISGHRSVSWYQQTPGQGLQFLFEYFSETQRNKGNFPGRFSGRQFSNSRSEMNVSTLELGDSALYLCASSSSTGVGNEKLFFGSGTQLSVL.

The chain couples TRBV5-4 to TRBJ2-7; a possible D gene is TRBD1 (6 bases). V was cut by 3 bases and J by 6 bases, with 16 bases left in between. CDR1 is SGHNT and CDR2 is YYREEE in the germline V gene (reference sequence). This CDR3 contains 14 residues. DNA of the CDR3: TGTGCCAGCAGCTCAGGGGTTTTCTTGAGCGAGCAGTACTTC. This codes for CASSSGVFLSEQYF.

The chain recombines TRBV14 with TRBJ2-1; 8 bases fit TRBD2. Germline assignment: CDR1 SGHDN and CDR2 FVKESK. J gave up 7 bases and V 5 bases, and 4 bases lay outside the gene matches. CDR3 size: 13 residues. The DNA of the CDR3 is TGTGCCAGCAGCACGGGAGGGTTGAATGAGCAGTTCTTC. Protein product: CASSTGGLNEQFF. Full variable domain (missing parts from reference TRBV14 and TRBJ2-1): EAGVTQFPSHSVIEKGQTVTLRCDPISGHDNLYWYRRVMGKEIKFLLHFVKESKQDESGMPNNRFLAERTGGTYSTLKVQPAELEDSGVYFCASSTGGLNEQFFGPGTRLTVL.

This clone was picked up a small number of times. The V gene is TRBV18, the J gene TRBJ1-4; the D gene is possibly TRBD1 (5 bases). Trimming cost V 1 base and J 8 bases, with 14 bases left between them. Germline V gives CDR1 KGHSH, CDR2 LQKENI. There are 15 residues in the CDR3. The CDR3, as DNA: TGTGCCAGCTCACCACGGGGCAGGGTCGAGGAAAAACTGTTTTTT. Its protein product is CASSPRGRVEEKLFF.